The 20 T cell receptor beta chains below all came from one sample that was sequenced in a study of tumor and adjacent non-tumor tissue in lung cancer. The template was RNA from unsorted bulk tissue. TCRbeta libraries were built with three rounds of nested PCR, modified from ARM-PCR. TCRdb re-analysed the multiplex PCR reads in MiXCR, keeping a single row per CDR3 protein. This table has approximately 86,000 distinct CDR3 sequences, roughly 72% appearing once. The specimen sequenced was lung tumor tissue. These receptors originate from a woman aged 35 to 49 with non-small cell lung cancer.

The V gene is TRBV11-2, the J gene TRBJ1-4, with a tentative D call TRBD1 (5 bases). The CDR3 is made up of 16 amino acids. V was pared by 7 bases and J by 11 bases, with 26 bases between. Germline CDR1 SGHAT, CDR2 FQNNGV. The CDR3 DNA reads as TGTGCCAGCAACCTTCAGGGCCTGGTGCAGGGCGATAAACTGTTTTTT. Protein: CASNLQGLVQGDKLFF.

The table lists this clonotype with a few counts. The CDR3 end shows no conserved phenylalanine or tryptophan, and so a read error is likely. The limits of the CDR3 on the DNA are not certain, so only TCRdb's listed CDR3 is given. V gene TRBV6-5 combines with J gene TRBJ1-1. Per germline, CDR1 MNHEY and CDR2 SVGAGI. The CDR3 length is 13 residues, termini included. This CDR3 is CASSYLGNTEVFL.

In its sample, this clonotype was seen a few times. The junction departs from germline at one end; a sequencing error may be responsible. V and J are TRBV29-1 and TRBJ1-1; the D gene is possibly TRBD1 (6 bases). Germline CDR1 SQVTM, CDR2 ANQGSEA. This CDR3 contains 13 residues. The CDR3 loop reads CSVLWDTYTEAFF. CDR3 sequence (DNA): TGTAGCGTTTTGTGGGACACCTACACCGAAGCTTTCTTT.

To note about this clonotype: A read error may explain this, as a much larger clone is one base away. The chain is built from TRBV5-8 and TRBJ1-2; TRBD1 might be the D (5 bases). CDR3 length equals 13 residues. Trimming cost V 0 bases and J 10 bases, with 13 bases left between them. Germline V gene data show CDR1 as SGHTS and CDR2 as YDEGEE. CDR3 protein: CASSLDRSIDYTF. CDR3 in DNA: TGTGCCAGCAGCTTGGACAGGTCGATTGACTACACCTTC.

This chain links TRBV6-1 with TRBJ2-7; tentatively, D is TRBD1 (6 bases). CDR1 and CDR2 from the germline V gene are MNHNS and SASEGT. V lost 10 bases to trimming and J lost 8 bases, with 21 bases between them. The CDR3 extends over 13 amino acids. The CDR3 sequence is CANGKGGVHKQYF. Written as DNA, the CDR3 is TGTGCCAACGGTAAAGGGGGTGTTCACAAGCAGTACTTC.

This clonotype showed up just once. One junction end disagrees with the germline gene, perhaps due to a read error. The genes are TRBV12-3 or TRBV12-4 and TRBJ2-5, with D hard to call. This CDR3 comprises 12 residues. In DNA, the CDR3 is TGTGCCATCAGTCAAGGGCAAGAGACCCAGTACTTC. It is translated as CAISQGQETQYF.

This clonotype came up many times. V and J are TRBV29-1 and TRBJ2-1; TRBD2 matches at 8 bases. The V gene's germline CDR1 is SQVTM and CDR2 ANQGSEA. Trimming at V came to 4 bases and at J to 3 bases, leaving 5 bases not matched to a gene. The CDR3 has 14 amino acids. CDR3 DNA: TGCAGCGTTGGGGCGGGGGGCCACTACAATGAGCAGTTCTTC. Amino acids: CSVGAGGHYNEQFF.

Here the CDR3 DNA reads TGTGCCAGCAGCTTGGGACTTGCTAACGACGAGCAGTACTTC. Protein product: CASSLGLANDEQYF. The chain is built from TRBV5-6 and TRBJ2-7; D is unclear. Germline V gene sequence: CDR1 SGHDT, CDR2 YYEEEE. The CDR3 has 14 amino acids. The germline V and J ends were trimmed by 0 bases and 5 bases, with 12 bases remaining between them.

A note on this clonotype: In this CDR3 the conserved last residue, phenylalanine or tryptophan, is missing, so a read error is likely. CDR3: CASSPLSTPGVIEQPQHY. DNA of the CDR3: TGTGCCAGCAGCCCACTATCGACACCAGGGGTGATAGAACAGCCCCAGCATTAT. The gene calls are TRBV14 and TRBJ1-5, with D perhaps TRBD1 (6 bases). Germline lookup yields CDR1 SGHDN and CDR2 FVKESK. This CDR3 has 18 amino acids. With 4 bases removed from V and 7 bases from J, the gap between germline ends came to 26 bases.

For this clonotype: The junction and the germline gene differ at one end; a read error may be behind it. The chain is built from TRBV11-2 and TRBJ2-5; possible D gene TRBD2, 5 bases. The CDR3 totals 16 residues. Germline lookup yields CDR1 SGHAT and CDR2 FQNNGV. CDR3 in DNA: TGTACCAGCACCCCTTTGAGGGCAGCCGCACAAGAGACCCAGTACTTC. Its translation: CTSTPLRAAAQETQYF.

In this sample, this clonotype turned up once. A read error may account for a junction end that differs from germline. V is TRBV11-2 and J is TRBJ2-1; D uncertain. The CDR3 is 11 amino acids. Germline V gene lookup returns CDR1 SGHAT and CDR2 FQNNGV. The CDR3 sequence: CASTLVNEQFF. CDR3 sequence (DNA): TGTGCCAGCACCTTAGTAAATGAGCAGTTCTTC. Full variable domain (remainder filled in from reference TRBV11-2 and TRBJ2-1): EAGVAQSPRYKIIEKRQSVAFWCNPISGHATLYWYQQILGQGPKLLIQFQNNGVVDDSQLPKDRFSAERLKGVDSTLKIQPAKLEDSAVYLCASTLVNEQFFGPGTRLTVL.

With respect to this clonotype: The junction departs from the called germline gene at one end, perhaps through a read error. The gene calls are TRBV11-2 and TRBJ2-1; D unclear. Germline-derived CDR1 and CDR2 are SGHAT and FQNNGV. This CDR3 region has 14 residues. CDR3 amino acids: CASSPRIEYNEQFF. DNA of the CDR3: TGTGCCAGCAGCCCGCGGATAGAGTACAATGAACAGTTCTTC.

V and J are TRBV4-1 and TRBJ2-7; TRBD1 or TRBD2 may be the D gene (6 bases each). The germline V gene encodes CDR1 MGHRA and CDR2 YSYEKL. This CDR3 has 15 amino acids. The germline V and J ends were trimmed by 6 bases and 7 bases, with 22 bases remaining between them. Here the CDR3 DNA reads TGCGCCAGCAGTCAATCACGGGGGCCATCCCATGAGCAGTACTTC. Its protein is CASSQSRGPSHEQYF.

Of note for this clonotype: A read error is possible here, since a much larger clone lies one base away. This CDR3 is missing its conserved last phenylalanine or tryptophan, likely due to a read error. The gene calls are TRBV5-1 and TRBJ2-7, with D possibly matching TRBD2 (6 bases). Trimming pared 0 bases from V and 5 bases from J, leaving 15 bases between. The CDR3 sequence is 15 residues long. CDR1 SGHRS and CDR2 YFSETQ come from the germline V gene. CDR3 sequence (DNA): TGCGCCAGCAGCTTGGCTCCGGGGACTCAACACGAGCAGTACATC. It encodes CASSLAPGTQHEQYI.

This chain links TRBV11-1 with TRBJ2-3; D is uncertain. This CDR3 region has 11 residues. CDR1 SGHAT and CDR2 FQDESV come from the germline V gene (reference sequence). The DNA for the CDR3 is TGTGCTAGTAGCTTTCTGGGCGGGCAGTATTTT. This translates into CASSFLGGQYF.

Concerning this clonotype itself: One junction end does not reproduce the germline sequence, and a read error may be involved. The DNA for the CDR3 is TGTGCCAGCAGCCCCTTCGGTGGGCAGGGATACTACGATCAGTACTTC. This sequence encodes CASSPFGGQGYYDQYF. The chain uses TRBV11-2 and TRBJ2-7; tentative D call: TRBD1 (5 bases). Germline lookup yields CDR1 SGHAT and CDR2 FQNNGV. This CDR3 has 16 amino acids.

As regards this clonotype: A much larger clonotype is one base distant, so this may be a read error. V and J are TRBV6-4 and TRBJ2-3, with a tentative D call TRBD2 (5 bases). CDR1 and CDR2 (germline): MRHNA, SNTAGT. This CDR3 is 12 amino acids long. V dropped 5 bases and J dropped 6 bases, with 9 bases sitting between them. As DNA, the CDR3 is TGTGCCAGCAGTAACGAGGGCGATACGCAGTATTTT. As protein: CASSNEGDTQYF.

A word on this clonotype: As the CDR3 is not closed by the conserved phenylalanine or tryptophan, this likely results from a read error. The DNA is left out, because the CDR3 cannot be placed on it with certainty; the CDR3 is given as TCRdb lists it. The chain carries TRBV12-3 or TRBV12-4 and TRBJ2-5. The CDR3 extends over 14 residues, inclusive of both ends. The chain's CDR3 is CVSSLEGVQEAQYY.

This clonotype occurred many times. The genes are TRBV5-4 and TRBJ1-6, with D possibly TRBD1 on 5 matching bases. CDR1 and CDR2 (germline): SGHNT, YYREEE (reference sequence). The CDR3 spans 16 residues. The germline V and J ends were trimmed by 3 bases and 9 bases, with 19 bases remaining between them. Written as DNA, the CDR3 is TGTGCCAGCAGCTCGGACCCTACAGGAGTCTTTTCACCCCTCCACTTT. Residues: CASSSDPTGVFSPLHF.

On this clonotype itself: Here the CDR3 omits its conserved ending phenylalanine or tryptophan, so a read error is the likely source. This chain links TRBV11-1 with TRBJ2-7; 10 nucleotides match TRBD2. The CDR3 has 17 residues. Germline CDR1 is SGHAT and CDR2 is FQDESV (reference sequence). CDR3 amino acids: CASSLHPSGSLTYVQYI. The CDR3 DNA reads TGTGCCAGCAGCTTACATCCTAGCGGGAGCCTCACCTACGTGCAGTACATC.